This T cell receptor beta chain is drawn from a study of T and B cells in COVID-19 patients. Overall study findings and caveats: There were 2,000 to 3,000 TCR clusters exclusive to the recovered cohort, 31 with low generation probability.

BIOMED2 TRB-A/B primer pools were used in multiplex TRB PCR. TCRdb passed the multiplex PCR reads through MiXCR, listing each CDR3 protein once. The sample includes about 5,100 distinct CDR3 sequences, roughly a quarter seen only once; the top ten take 30% to 45%. TRB was amplified from approximately 250-480 ng of blood genomic DNA. This clonotype has just one count. Its antigen is as yet unknown. CDR1 and CDR2 (germline): DFQATT, SNEGSKA (reference sequence). The CDR3 is 12 amino acids. With V trimmed by 6 bases and J by 7 bases, 8 bases remained unmatched. Sequenced sample: blood. V usage is TRBV20-1 and J usage is TRBJ2-7; 8 bases are a match to TRBD1. The sequence derives from a human donor with active COVID-19. DNA of the CDR3: TGCAGTGCGGGACAGGCCCTTAGGGAGCAGTACTTC. This encodes CSAGQALREQYF.